This entry lists 21 T cell receptor beta chains sequenced from one sample in a study of blood T cell repertoires in COVID-19. Produced via immunoSEQ multiplex PCR; TCRdb's table is partial and in-frame only. The top ten hold over 4.5% of the sample, which has about 73,000 clones, around 83% seen once. Sequenced sample: peripheral blood. The receptor set was obtained from a man in his fifties with active COVID-19.

The rearrangement uses TRBV18 and TRBJ2-7; TRBD1 matches 9 bases. Germline lookup yields CDR1 KGHSH and CDR2 LQKENI. The CDR3 runs 18 residues. Trimming cost V 4 bases and J 3 bases; bases outside gene matches: 16. The CDR3 here is CASSLLPGQGSPLYEQYF. DNA of the CDR3: TGTGCCAGCTCACTACTCCCGGGACAGGGATCCCCGCTCTACGAGCAGTACTTC.

V usage is TRBV5-1 and J usage is TRBJ2-5, with D tentatively TRBD2 (5 bases). Trimming took 0 bases from V and 2 from J, leaving 5 bases between them. The germline V gene has CDR1 SGHRS and CDR2 YFSETQ. The CDR3 is 13 amino acids. The CDR3 loop is CASSLGRQETQYF. CDR3 nucleotide sequence: TGCGCCAGCAGCTTGGGGAGGCAAGAGACCCAGTACTTC.

This clone has only a few counts. CDR3 sequence (DNA): TGCGCCAGCAGCTTCCCCGGGACTAGAACAGGCGGGGAGCTGTTTTTT. Its protein is CASSFPGTRTGGELFF. The chain is built from TRBV4-1 and TRBJ2-2; 8 bases align to TRBD2. After removal of 5 bases from V and 7 bases from J, the junction contained 12 bases not matched to a gene. CDR3 length equals 16 residues. The germline V gene has CDR1 MGHRA and CDR2 YSYEKL.

This clone has just a few counts. The V call is TRBV6-2 or TRBV6-3, the J call TRBJ2-3; D gene unclear. The germline V gene encodes CDR1 MNHEY and CDR2 SVGEGT. The CDR3 covers 11 residues. V lost 0 bases, J lost 7 bases, and 2 bases lay in between. The CDR3 DNA follows: TGTGCCAGCAGTTACTCCTATACGCAGTATTTT. It codes for CASSYSYTQYF.

This clone was picked up a small number of times. The chain couples TRBV25-1 to TRBJ2-7, with D possibly being TRBD1 (6 bases). The germline V gene encodes CDR1 MGHDK and CDR2 SYGVNS. The germline V and J ends were trimmed by 10 bases and 0 bases, with 19 bases remaining between them. The CDR3 covers 15 residues. CDR3 DNA sequence: TGTGCCACCCTGGGGGCGAGGCCAGGCTCCTACGAGCAGTACTTC. It codes for CATLGARPGSYEQYF.

The chain uses TRBV9 and TRBJ2-2; TRBD2 matches 10 bases. The CDR3 consists of 20 residues. The germline CDR1 and CDR2 sequences are SGDLS and YYNGEE. J gave up 3 bases and V 4 bases, and 18 bases lay outside the gene matches. Written as DNA, the CDR3 is TGTGCCAGCAGCCTCCGGAGAGGAGCGGGGGGGCCGTCCGACACCGGGGAGCTGTTTTTT. Translation: CASSLRRGAGGPSDTGELFF. Looking up the rest from reference TRBV9 and TRBJ2-2 gives the full variable domain: DSGVTQTPKHLITATGQRVTLRCSPRSGDLSVYWYQQSLDQGLQFLIQYYNGEERAKGNILERFSAQQFPDLHSELNLSSLELGDSALYFCASSLRRGAGGPSDTGELFFGEGSRLTVL.

The chain employs TRBV10-1 and TRBJ1-4, with a weak D call TRBD1 (6 bases). The V gene's germline CDR1 is WNHNN and CDR2 SYGVQD (reference sequence). Trimming took off 6 bases at V and 2 bases at J, with 10 bases between the two ends. The CDR3 extends over 14 amino acids. CDR3 sequence: CASSRGETNEKLFF. Here the CDR3 DNA reads TGCGCCAGCAGCAGGGGTGAGACTAATGAAAAACTGTTTTTT.

The chain recombines TRBV18 with TRBJ1-2; maybe TRBD1 (6 bases). Trimming took 3 bases from V and 3 from J, leaving 14 bases between them. The CDR3 totals 15 residues. The germline V gene encodes CDR1 KGHSH and CDR2 LQKENI. The chain's CDR3 is CASSPNRERDYGYTF. As DNA, the CDR3 is TGTGCCAGCTCACCTAACAGGGAAAGGGACTATGGCTACACCTTC.

The chain carries TRBV28 and TRBJ2-7; TRBD2 matches at 10 bases. This CDR3 spans 15 amino acids. The ends lost 4 bases at V and 1 base at J; junction bases unmatched: 4. From germline, CDR1 is MDHEN and CDR2 SYDVKM. CDR3 loop: CASSSAGGGSYEQYF. The CDR3 DNA follows: TGTGCCAGCAGTTCAGCGGGAGGGGGTTCCTACGAGCAGTACTTC.

The CDR3: CASRGQGLGTDTQYF. CDR3 DNA: TGTGCCAGCAGAGGACAGGGGCTGGGGACAGATACGCAGTATTTT. This chain links TRBV2 with TRBJ2-3; TRBD1 matches 9 bases. Trimming cost V 6 bases and J 3 bases; bases outside gene matches: 7. The CDR3 extends over 15 amino acids. Germline CDR1 SNHLY, CDR2 FYNNEI. Filled out from reference TRBV2 and TRBJ2-3, the complete variable domain reads EPEVTQTPSHQVTQMGQEVILRCVPISNHLYFYWYRQILGQKVEFLVSFYNNEISEKSEIFDDQFSVERPDGSNFTLKIRSTKLEDSAMYFCASRGQGLGTDTQYFGPGTRLTVL.

The chain uses TRBV6-5 and TRBJ2-3; TRBD2 aligns across 10 bases. Germline V gene sequence: CDR1 MNHEY, CDR2 SVGAGI. V shed 7 bases, J shed 6 bases, and the junction held 10 bases outside the gene matches. The CDR3 sequence is 15 residues long. The DNA for the CDR3 is TGTGCCAGCACCCCCCCTAGCGGGAGTGGGGATACGCAGTATTTT. It yields the protein CASTPPSGSGDTQYF.

The chain employs TRBV6-5 and TRBJ1-2; tentatively, D is TRBD1 (5 bases). The ends were cut back, 6 bases at V and 7 bases at J, with 15 bases in the middle. The CDR3 runs to 13 residues. Germline V CDR1 and CDR2: MNHEY, SVGAGI. CDR3 sequence reads: CASSPVQGSGYTF. The CDR3 DNA follows: TGTGCCAGCAGCCCAGTTCAGGGAAGTGGCTACACCTTC.

The genes are TRBV2 and TRBJ1-4, with D possibly TRBD1 on 6 matching bases. Germline CDR1 SNHLY, CDR2 FYNNEI. V was clipped by 8 bases and J by 5 bases, with 12 bases between them. This CDR3 has 13 amino acids. This chain's CDR3 is CASWTDVNEKLFF. The CDR3 coding sequence is TGTGCCAGCTGGACAGATGTAAATGAAAAACTGTTTTTT. The full variable domain, rest sourced from reference TRBV2 and TRBJ1-4, is EPEVTQTPSHQVTQMGQEVILRCVPISNHLYFYWYRQILGQKVEFLVSFYNNEISEKSEIFDDQFSVERPDGSNFTLKIRSTKLEDSAMYFCASWTDVNEKLFFGSGTQLSVL.

The chain employs TRBV7-3 and TRBJ2-1; D might be TRBD2 (6 bases). The V and J ends lost 0 bases and 5 bases respectively, with 14 bases between them. This CDR3 region has 16 residues. The V gene's germline CDR1 is SGHTA and CDR2 FQGTGA. The CDR3, as DNA: TGTGCCAGCAGCTTAACGGTGGCTAGCGAGAACAATGAGCAGTTCTTC. The encoded protein is CASSLTVASENNEQFF.

This clone turned up a few times. The V gene is TRBV7-9, the J gene TRBJ1-5; D unclear. Trimming shortened V by 5 bases and J by 6 bases, and 11 bases separated the two germline ends. In germline, CDR1 is SEHNR, CDR2 FQNEAQ (reference sequence). This CDR3 is built from 13 residues. The CDR3: CASSLAGGQPQHF. Written as DNA, the CDR3 is TGTGCCAGCAGCCTGGCAGGAGGTCAGCCCCAGCATTTT.

The V call is TRBV5-1, the J call TRBJ1-2; 8 bases agree with TRBD1. The V gene's germline CDR1 is SGHRS and CDR2 YFSETQ. This CDR3 is built from 14 residues. The V gene end was trimmed by 2 bases and the J gene end by 10 bases; junction bases not matched to a gene: 10. Here the CDR3 DNA reads TGCGCCAGCAGCTTTCAGGGGGCTGAAGACCTCTACACCTTC. Protein sequence: CASSFQGAEDLYTF.

The chain combines TRBV7-2 with TRBJ1-2, with 7 bases lining up with TRBD1. CDR1 SGHTA and CDR2 FQGNSA come from the germline V gene. V was pared by 5 bases and J by 0 bases, with 12 bases of the junction left unmatched. There are 17 residues in the CDR3. CDR3 sequence reads: CASSLDRAQAANYGYTF. The CDR3, as DNA: TGTGCCAGCAGCCTTGACAGGGCCCAAGCTGCTAACTATGGCTACACCTTC.

A note on this clone: This CDR3 is also generated by other DNA sequences in the sample. The chain recombines TRBV6-4 with TRBJ2-1, with TRBD2 matching over 9 bases. Germline CDR1 and CDR2: MRHNA and SNTAGT. The CDR3 contains 15 residues. The trim removed 0 bases at V and 3 bases at J, leaving 0 bases unmatched. This CDR3 is CASSDSAGGYNEQFF. CDR3 in DNA: TGTGCCAGCAGTGACTCAGCGGGAGGCTACAATGAGCAGTTCTTC.

The chain has TRBV5-8 and TRBJ1-2; D not certain. The CDR3 runs to 13 residues. V dropped 1 base and J dropped 2 bases, with 6 bases sitting between them. Germline V gene data show CDR1 as SGHTS and CDR2 as YDEGEE. The CDR3 DNA is TGTGCCAGCAGCTTGAGAGCAAACTATGGCTACACCTTC. Amino acid sequence: CASSLRANYGYTF.

The CDR3 nucleotides read TGTGCCAGCAGTGAAATCGGGCAAGAGACCCAGTACTTC. Its protein product is CASSEIGQETQYF. This chain connects TRBV6-1 to TRBJ2-5; D not resolved. The CDR3 runs to 13 residues. The V and J ends lost 2 bases and 2 bases respectively, with 6 bases between them. Germline CDR1 is MNHNS and CDR2 is SASEGT.

This clone showed up just once. This chain uses TRBV9 with TRBJ1-6; possibly TRBD1 for D (6 bases). V lost 4 bases and J 8 bases, leaving 22 bases between the germline ends. The CDR3 loop spans 17 amino acids. Germline CDR1 SGDLS, CDR2 YYNGEE. The CDR3 region is CASSTPLPTGFHSPLHF. The CDR3 bases are TGTGCCAGCAGCACCCCTCTCCCGACAGGTTTTCATTCACCCCTCCACTTT.